This record concerns one T cell receptor beta chain sequence. Antigen specificity is unknown. Some clones are missing from TCRdb's copy, which holds only in-frame ones; the method was immunoSEQ multiplex PCR. The data hold about 200,000 clones, with 70% to 90% observed a single time. The data were obtained in a study of cytomegalovirus exposure and HLA in healthy donors. Whole-study findings and limits: Reports showed the classifier diagnosing cytomegalovirus status with high specificity and sensitivity. Among TCR beta chains, those listed as cytomegalovirus-associated numbered around 180.

V lost 5 bases, J lost 5 bases, and 11 bases stayed unmatched. This CDR3 has 15 residues. Germline values: CDR1 MNHNS, CDR2 SASEGT. The sequenced sample consisted of PBMCs. The chain recombines TRBV6-1 with TRBJ2-7; 8 bases are a match to TRBD1. The receptor comes from a woman under 30 in good health and CMV-seronegative. Here the CDR3 DNA reads TGTGCCAGCAGTCTCTCAGGGGCAGGGGGCGACGAGCAGTACTTC. Its protein product is CASSLSGAGGDEQYF.